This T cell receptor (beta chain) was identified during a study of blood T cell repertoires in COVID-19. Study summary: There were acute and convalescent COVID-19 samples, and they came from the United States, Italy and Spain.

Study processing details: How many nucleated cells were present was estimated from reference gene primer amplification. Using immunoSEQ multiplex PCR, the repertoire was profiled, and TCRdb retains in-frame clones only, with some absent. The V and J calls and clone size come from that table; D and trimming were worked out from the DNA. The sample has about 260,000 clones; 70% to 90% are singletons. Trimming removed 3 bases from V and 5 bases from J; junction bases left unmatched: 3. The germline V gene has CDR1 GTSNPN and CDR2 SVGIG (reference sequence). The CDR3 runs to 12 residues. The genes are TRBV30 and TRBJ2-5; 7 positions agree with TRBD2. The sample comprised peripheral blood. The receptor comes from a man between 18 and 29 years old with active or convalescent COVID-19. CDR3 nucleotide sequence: TGTGCCTGGAGAGGTAGCGGGGAGACCCAGTACTTC. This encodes CAWRGSGETQYF.